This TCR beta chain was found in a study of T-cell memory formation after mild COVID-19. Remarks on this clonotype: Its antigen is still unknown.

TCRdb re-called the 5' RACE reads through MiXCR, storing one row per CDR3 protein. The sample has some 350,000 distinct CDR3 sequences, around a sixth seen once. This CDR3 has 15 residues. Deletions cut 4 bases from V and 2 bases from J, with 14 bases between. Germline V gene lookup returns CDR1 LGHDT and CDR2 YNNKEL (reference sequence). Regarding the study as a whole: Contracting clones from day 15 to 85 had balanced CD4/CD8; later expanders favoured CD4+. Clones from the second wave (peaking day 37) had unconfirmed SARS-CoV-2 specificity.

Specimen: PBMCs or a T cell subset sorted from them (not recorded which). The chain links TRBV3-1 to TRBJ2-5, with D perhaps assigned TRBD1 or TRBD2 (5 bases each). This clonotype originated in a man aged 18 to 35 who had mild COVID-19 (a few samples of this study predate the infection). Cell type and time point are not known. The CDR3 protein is CASSLLNEGQETQYF. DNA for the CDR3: TGTGCCAGCAGCCTACTGAATGAGGGGCAAGAGACCCAGTACTTC.